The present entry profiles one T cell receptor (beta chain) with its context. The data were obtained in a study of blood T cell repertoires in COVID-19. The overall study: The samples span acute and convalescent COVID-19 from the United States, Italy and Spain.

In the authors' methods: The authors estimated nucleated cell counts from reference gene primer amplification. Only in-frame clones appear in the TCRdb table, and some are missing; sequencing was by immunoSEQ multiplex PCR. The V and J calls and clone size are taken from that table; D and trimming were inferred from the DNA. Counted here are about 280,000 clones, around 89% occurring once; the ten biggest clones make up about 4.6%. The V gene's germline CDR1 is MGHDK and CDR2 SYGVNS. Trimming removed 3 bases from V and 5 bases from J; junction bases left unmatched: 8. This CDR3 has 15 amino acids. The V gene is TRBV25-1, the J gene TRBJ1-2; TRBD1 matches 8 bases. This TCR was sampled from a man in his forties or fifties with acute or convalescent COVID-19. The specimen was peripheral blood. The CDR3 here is CASSEDRELPYGYTF. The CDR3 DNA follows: TGTGCCAGCAGTGAGGACAGGGAACTTCCTTATGGCTACACCTTC.